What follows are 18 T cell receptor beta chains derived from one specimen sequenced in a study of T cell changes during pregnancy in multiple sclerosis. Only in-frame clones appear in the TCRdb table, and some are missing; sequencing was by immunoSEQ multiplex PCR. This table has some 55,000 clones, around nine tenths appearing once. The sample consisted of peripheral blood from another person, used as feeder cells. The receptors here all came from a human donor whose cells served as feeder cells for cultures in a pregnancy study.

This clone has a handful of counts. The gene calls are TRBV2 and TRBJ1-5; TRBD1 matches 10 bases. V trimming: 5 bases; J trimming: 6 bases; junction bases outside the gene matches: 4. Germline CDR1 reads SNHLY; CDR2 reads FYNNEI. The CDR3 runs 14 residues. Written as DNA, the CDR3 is TGTGCCAGCAGTTCGGGACAGGGGCTTCAGCCCCAGCATTTT. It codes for CASSSGQGLQPQHF.

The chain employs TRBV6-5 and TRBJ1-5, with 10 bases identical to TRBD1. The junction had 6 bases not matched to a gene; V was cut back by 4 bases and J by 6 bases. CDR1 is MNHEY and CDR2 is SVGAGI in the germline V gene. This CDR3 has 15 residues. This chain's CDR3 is CASSSGRTGGQPQHF. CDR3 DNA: TGTGCCAGCAGTTCCGGACGGACAGGGGGTCAGCCCCAGCATTTT.

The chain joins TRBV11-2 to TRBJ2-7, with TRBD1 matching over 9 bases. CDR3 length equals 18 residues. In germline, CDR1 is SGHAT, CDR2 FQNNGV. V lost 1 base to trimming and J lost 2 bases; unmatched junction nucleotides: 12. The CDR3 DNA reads TGTGCCAGCAGCTTAGTTCTTTCCAGGACAGGGGCCACCTACGAGCAGTACTTC. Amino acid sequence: CASSLVLSRTGATYEQYF.

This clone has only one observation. The chain's CDR3 is CASSYSRSYGYTF. As DNA, the CDR3 is TGTGCCAGCAGTTACTCACGCTCCTATGGCTACACCTTC. V is TRBV6-5 and J is TRBJ1-2; D is unresolved. Trimming left V 0 bases short and J 4 bases short, with 6 bases between. This CDR3 comprises 13 residues. Germline assignment: CDR1 MNHEY and CDR2 SVGAGI.

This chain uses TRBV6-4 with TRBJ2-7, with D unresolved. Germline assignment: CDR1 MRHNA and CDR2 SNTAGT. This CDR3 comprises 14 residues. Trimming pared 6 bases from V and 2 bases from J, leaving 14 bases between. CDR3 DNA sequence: TGTGCCAGCAGCGAGGTAGGTTCGCCCTACGAGCAGTACTTC. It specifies CASSEVGSPYEQYF.

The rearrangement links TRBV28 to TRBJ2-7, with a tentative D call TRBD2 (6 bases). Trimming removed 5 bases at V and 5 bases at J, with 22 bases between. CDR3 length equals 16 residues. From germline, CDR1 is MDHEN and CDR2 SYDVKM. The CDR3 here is CASSQLGTPATHEQYF. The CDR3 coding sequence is TGTGCCAGCAGTCAACTCGGGACTCCCGCGACCCACGAGCAGTACTTC. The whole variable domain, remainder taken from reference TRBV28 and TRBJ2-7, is DVKVTQSSRYLVKRTGEKVFLECVQDMDHENMFWYRQDPGLGLRLIYFSYDVKMKEKGDIPEGYSVSREKKERFSLILESASTNQTSMYLCASSQLGTPATHEQYFGPGTRLTVT.

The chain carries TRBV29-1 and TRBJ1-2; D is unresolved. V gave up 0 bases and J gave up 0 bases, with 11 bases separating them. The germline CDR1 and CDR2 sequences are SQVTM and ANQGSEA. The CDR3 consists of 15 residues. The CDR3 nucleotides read TGCAGCGTTGAAGATGATGAGGGAGCTAACTATGGCTACACCTTC. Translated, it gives CSVEDDEGANYGYTF. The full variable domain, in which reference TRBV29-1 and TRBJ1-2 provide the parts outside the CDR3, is SAVISQKPSRDICQRGTSLTIQCQVDSQVTMMFWYRQQPGQSLTLIATANQGSEATYESGFVIDKFPISRPNLTFSTLTVSNMSPEDSSIYLCSVEDDEGANYGYTFGSGTRLTVV.

The CDR3 loop is CASSFGVTDTQYF. CDR3 nucleotides: TGTGCCAGCAGCTTTGGAGTGACAGATACGCAGTATTTT. V usage is TRBV7-3 and J usage is TRBJ2-3; D is uncertain. This CDR3 is 13 amino acids long. Germline V gene data show CDR1 as SGHTA and CDR2 as FQGTGA. V shed 3 bases and J shed 3 bases, with 7 bases lying between them. The whole variable domain, remainder taken from reference TRBV7-3 and TRBJ2-3, is GAGVSQTPSNKVTEKGKYVELRCDPISGHTALYWYRQSLGQGPEFLIYFQGTGAADDSGLPNDRFFAVRPEGSVSTLKIQRTERGDSAVYLCASSFGVTDTQYFGPGTRLTVL.

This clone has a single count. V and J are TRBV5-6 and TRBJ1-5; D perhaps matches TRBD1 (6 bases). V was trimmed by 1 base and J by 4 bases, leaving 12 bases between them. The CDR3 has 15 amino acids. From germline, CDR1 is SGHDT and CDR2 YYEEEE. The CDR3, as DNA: TGTGCCAGCAGCTTGTGGGGGCGCGGGAATCAGCCCCAGCATTTT. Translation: CASSLWGRGNQPQHF.

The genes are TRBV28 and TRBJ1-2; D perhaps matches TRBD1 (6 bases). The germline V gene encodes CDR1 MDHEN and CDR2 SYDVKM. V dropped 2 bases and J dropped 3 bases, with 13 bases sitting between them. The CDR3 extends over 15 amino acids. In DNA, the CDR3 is TGTGCCAGCAGTTTACCTCAGGGGACCTACTATGGCTACACCTTC. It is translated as CASSLPQGTYYGYTF.

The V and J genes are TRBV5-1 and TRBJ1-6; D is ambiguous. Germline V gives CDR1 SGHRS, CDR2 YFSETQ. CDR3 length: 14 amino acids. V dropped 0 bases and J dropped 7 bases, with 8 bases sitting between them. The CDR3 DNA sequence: TGCGCCAGCAGCTTGGGTAGGGTGAATTCACCCCTCCACTTT. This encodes CASSLGRVNSPLHF.

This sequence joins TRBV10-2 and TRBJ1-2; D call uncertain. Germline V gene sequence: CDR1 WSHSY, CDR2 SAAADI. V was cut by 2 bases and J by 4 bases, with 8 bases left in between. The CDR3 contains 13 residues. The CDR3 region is CASSETDGYGYTF. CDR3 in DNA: TGCGCCAGCAGTGAGACGGACGGCTATGGCTACACCTTC.

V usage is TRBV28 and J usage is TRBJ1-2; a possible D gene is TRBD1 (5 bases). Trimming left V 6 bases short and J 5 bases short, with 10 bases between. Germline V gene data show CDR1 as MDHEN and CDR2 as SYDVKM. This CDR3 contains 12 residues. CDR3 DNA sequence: TGTGCCAGCAGCCGGGGGAGTTATGGCTACACCTTC. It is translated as CASSRGSYGYTF.

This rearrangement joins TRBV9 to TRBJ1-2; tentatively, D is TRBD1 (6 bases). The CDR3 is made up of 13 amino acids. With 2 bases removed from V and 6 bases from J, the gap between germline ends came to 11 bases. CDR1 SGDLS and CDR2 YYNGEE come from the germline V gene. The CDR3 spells CASSVLRGDGYTF. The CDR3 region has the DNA TGTGCCAGCAGCGTTCTTAGGGGGGATGGCTACACCTTC.

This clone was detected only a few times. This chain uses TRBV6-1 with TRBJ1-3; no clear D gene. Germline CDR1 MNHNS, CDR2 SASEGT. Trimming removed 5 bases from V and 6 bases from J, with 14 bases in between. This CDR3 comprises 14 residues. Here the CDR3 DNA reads TGTGCCAGCAGTCAAACAACGGTTGCAAACACCATATATTTT. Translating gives CASSQTTVANTIYF.

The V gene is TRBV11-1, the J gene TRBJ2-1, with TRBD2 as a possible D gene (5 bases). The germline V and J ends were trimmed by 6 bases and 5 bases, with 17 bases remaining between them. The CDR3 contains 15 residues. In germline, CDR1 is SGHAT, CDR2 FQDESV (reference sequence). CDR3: CASSDGIEPHNEQFF. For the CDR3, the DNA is TGTGCCAGCAGTGACGGGATCGAGCCCCACAATGAGCAGTTCTTC. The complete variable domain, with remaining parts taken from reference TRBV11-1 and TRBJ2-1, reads EAEVAQSPRYKITEKSQAVAFWCDPISGHATLYWYRQILGQGPELLVQFQDESVVDDSQLPKDRFSAERLKGVDSTLKIQPAELGDSAMYLCASSDGIEPHNEQFFGPGTRLTVL.

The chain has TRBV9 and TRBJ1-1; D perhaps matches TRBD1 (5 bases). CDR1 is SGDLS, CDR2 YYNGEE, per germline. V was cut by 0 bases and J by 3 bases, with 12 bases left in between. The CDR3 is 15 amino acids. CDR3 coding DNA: TGTGCCAGCAGCGTAGGTTGGTCGGGGGACACTGAAGCTTTCTTT. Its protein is CASSVGWSGDTEAFF.

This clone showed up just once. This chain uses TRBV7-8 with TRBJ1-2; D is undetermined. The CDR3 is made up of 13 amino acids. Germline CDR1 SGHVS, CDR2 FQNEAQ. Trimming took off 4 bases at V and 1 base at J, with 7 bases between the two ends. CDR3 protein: CASSSQLNYGYTF. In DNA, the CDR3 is TGTGCCAGCAGCTCACAGCTTAACTATGGCTACACCTTC.